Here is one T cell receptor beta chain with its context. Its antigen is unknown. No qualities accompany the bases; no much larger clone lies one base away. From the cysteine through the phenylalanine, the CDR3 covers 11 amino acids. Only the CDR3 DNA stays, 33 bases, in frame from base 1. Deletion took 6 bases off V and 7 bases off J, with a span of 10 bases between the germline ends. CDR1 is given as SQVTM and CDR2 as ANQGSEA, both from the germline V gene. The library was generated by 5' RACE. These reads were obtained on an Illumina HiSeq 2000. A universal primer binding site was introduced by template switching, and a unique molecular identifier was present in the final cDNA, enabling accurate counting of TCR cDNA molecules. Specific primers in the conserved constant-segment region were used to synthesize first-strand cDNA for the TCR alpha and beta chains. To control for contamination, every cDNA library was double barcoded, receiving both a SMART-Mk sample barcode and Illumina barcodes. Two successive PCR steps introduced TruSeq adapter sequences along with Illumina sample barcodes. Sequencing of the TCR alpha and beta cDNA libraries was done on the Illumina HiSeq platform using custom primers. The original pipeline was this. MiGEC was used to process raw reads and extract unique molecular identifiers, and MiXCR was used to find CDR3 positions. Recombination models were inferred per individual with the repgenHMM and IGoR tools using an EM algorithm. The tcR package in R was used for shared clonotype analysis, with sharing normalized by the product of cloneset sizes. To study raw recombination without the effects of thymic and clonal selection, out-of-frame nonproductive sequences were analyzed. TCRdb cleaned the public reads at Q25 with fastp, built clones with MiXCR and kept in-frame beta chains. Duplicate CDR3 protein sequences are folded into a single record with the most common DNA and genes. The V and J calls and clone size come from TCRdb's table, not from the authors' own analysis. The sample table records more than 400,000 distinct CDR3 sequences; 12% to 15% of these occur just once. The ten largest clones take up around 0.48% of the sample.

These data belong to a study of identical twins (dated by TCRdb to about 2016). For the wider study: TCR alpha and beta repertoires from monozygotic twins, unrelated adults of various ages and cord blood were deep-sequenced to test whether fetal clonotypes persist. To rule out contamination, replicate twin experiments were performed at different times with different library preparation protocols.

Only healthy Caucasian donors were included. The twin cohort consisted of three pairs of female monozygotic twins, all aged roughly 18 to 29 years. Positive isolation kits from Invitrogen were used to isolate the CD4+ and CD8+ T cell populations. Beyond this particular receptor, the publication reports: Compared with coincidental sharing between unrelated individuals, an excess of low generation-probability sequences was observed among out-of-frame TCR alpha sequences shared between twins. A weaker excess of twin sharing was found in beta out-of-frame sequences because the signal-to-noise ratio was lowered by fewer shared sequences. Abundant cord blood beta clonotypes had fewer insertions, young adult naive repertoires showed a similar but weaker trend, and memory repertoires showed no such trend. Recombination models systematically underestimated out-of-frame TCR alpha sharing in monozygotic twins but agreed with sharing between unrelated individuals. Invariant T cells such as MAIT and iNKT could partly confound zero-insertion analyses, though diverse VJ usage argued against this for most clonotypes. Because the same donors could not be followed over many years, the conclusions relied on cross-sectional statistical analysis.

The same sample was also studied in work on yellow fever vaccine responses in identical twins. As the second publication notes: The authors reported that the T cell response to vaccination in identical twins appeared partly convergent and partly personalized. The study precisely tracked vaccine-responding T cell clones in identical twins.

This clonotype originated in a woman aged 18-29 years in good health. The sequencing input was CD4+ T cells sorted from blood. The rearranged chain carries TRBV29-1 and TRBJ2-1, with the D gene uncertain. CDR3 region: CSVKQMNEQFF. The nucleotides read TGCAGCGTAAAACAGATGAATGAGCAGTTCTTC.